The rows below give T cell receptor beta chains drawn from one sample of a study of CD8 T cells in ankylosing spondylitis. TCRdb passed the 5' RACE reads through MiXCR, listing each CDR3 protein once. The table has around 230,000 distinct CDR3 sequences, approximately 8% seen once. The sequenced sample consisted of blood, either unsorted or a sorted T cell fraction (not recorded which). The receptors were sampled from a female donor with ankylosing spondylitis or in good health (not recorded which). Each CDR3 is given with its conserved first and last residue. A D gene is named only where the DNA matches it firmly. Not all rows give a size; the values are once, few, many and, for expanded clones, a class.

clone size | J gene | V gene | D gene | CDR3 DNA | CDR3 protein
many | TRBJ1-6 | TRBV6-1 | - | TGTGCCAGCAGTCGCGGGGGTCATGAGAATTCACCCCTCCACTTT | CASSRGGHENSPLHF
- | TRBJ1-5 | TRBV10-3 | - | TGTGCCATCAGTGAGTCGATAGTGCTCTCCCGGGATCAGCCCCAGCATTTT | CAISESIVLSRDQPQHF
many | TRBJ2-1 | TRBV4-2 | TRBD2 | TGTGCCAGCAGCCAAGAGGGCGGTTATAGCGGGAAAGGGCAGTTCTTC | CASSQEGGYSGKGQFF
many | TRBJ1-5 | TRBV24-1 | - | TGTGCCACCACCCCGGGGGGGTATCATAATCAGCCCCAGCATTTT | CATTPGGYHNQPQHF
many | TRBJ2-3 | TRBV20-1 | - | TGCAGTGCTAGAGAGAACGCCGGACTTCAGGGTGGGGATACGCAGTATTTT | CSARENAGLQGGDTQYF
many | TRBJ2-3 | TRBV29-1 | TRBD1 | TGCAGCGTTTCGTTACAGGGGGTAAACTCAGATACGCAGTATTTT | CSVSLQGVNSDTQYF
many | TRBJ2-1 | TRBV5-6 | - | TGTGCCAGCAGCTTGACAAATAATGAGCAGTTCTTC | CASSLTNNEQFF
- | TRBJ2-1 | TRBV7-9 | - | TGTGCCAGCAGCTTAGCGCTCACAGTAGTAAGATTC | CASSLALTVVRF
many | TRBJ2-7 | TRBV12-5 | - | TGTGCTAGTGGTTTGGGGAGCAACTACGAGCAGTACTTC | CASGLGSNYEQYF
many | TRBJ1-2 | TRBV5-4 | - | TGTGCCAGCAGCTCTATCCGGGGGCTGGGGGGCTACACCTTC | CASSSIRGLGGYTF
many | TRBJ1-6 | TRBV4-3 | - | TGCGCCAGCAGCCAAGACCTAACGGGGGCGAGGCGTTCACCCCTCCACTTT | CASSQDLTGARRSPLHF
many | TRBJ2-3 | TRBV28 | - | TGTGCCAGCGGACGGGCCGACACAGATACGCAGTATTTT | CASGRADTDTQYF
many | TRBJ1-5 | TRBV7-8 | - | TGTGCCAGCAGCTTATGGACGGACCAGCCCCAGCATTTT | CASSLWTDQPQHF
- | TRBJ2-3 | TRBV7-2 | - | TGTGCCAGCAGCTTACGGAGGGATACAGATACGCAGTATTTT | CASSLRRDTDTQYF
few | TRBJ2-3 | TRBV20-1 | TRBD2 | TGCAGTGCTCTAGCGGGAGGAGGGGGAGATACGCAGTATTTT | CSALAGGGGDTQYF
many | TRBJ1-2 | TRBV7-2 | - | TGTGCCAGCAATCCGGCGGGGGGAGTATTTGGCTACACCTTC | CASNPAGGVFGYTF
few | TRBJ1-5 | TRBV5-1 | - | TGCGCCAGCAGCTTGGAGGGGGGGGTGGGTCAGCCCCAGCATTTT | CASSLEGGVGQPQHF
many | TRBJ1-1 | TRBV4-3 | - | TGCGCCAGCAGCCAAGGGGATTTGAACACTGAAGCTTTCTTT | CASSQGDLNTEAFF
few | TRBJ1-2 | TRBV7-9 | TRBD1 | TGTGCCAGCAGGCCGGACAGGGCGAACTATGGCTACACCTTC | CASRPDRANYGYTF
many | TRBJ2-1 | TRBV20-1 | - | TGCAGTGCTAGGAGGGGGGGGAGGAATGAGCAGTTCTTC | CSARRGGRNEQFF
many | TRBJ1-2 | TRBV2 | TRBD1 | TGTGCCAGCAGAGGACAGGGGGCAGTCTATGGCTACACCTTC | CASRGQGAVYGYTF
many | TRBJ1-1 | TRBV7-3 | - | TGTGCCAGCAGCTTAACAGGAAAGGGGACTGAAGCTTTCTTT | CASSLTGKGTEAFF
many | TRBJ1-1 | TRBV12-3/TRBV12-4 | - | TGTGCCAGCAGCCCAAATACGGGGGCGGCTGAAGCTTTCTTT | CASSPNTGAAEAFF
many | TRBJ2-2 | TRBV18 | - | TGTGCCAGCTCACCGCTGACAGGAGGAGACACCGGGGAGCTGTTTTTT | CASSPLTGGDTGELFF